Listed below are T cell receptor beta chains from one sample, sequenced in a study of blood T cell repertoires in COVID-19. TCRdb's table, derived via immunoSEQ multiplex PCR, lists solely in-frame clones and lacks some. The sample contains more than 200,000 clones, 70% to 90% of which appear only once. Sequenced sample: peripheral blood. The receptor set was obtained from a woman between 40 and 50 years old who had recovered from COVID-19. The CDR3 runs from the conserved cysteine through the conserved F or W. A D gene is named only where the DNA matches it firmly. Rows may omit the clone size; those that give it use once, few, many or a size class.

-	TRBD1	TRBV11-1	TRBJ2-1	16	CASSKQQGSSYNEQFF	TGTGCCAGCAGCAAGCAACAGGGGAGCTCCTACAATGAGCAGTTCTTC
-	TRBD2	TRBV4-2	TRBJ2-7	20	CASSQDGAGRLAGGGDEQYF	TGTGCCAGCAGCCAAGATGGCGCAGGGAGACTAGCGGGGGGGGGCGACGAGCAGTACTTC
once	TRBD2	TRBV11-3	TRBJ2-1	15	CASSLGQSGGGKQFF	TGTGCCAGCAGCTTAGGCCAATCCGGGGGGGGAAAGCAGTTCTTC
-	-	TRBV3-1/TRBV3-2	TRBJ2-3	13	CASSQDRVPSRYF	TGTGCCAGCAGCCAAGATAGAGTCCCGTCACGGTATTTT
-	TRBD2	TRBV7-9	TRBJ2-5	17	CASSLASAGEGQETQYF	TGTGCCAGCAGCTTAGCCTCGGCGGGAGAGGGGCAAGAGACCCAGTACTTC
once	-	TRBV28	TRBJ1-5	15	CASNRRRGGNQPQHF	TGTGCCAGCAACCGACGACGAGGAGGCAATCAGCCCCAGCATTTT
-	TRBD1	TRBV19	TRBJ1-4	15	CASSIGTGINEKLFF	TGTGCCAGTAGTATAGGGACAGGGATTAATGAAAAACTGTTTTTT
-	-	TRBV13	TRBJ2-3	15	CASSLGRGPSDTQYF	TGTGCCAGCAGCTTAGGAAGGGGTCCCTCAGATACGCAGTATTTT
-	-	TRBV5-6	TRBJ2-1	13	CASSLGGPDEQFF	TGTGCCAGCAGCTTAGGAGGTCCCGATGAGCAGTTCTTC
-	TRBD2	TRBV4-1	TRBJ2-1	15	CASSRAGSSYNEQFF	TGCGCCAGCAGCCGAGCGGGGAGCTCCTACAATGAGCAGTTCTTC
few	-	TRBV18	TRBJ1-1	12	CASSPQVTEAFF	TGTGCCAGCTCACCGCAGGTCACTGAAGCTTTCTTT
-	TRBD1	TRBV6-5	TRBJ1-2	14	CASSSGQGARGYTF	TGTGCCAGCAGTTCTGGGCAGGGGGCGCGAGGCTACACCTTC
-	-	TRBV29-1	TRBJ1-2	14	CSVLRDTFNYGYTF	TGCAGCGTACTTCGGGACACCTTTAACTATGGCTACACCTTC
-	-	TRBV5-5	TRBJ2-3	19	CASSHRDQAAFFNTDTQYF	TGTGCCAGCAGCCATAGAGATCAAGCGGCATTTTTTAACACAGATACGCAGTATTTT
-	-	TRBV18	TRBJ1-5	15	CASSLEQGGNQPQHF	TGTGCCAGCTCACTAGAACAGGGTGGCAATCAGCCCCAGCATTTT
-	TRBD2	TRBV24-1	TRBJ2-2	17	CATSPLGGSGGAGELFF	TGTGCCACCAGTCCTTTAGGAGGTAGCGGGGGTGCCGGGGAGCTGTTTTTT
once	-	TRBV18	TRBJ2-3	15	CASSPLGDITDTQYF	TGTGCCAGCTCACCTCTGGGCGACATCACAGATACGCAGTATTTT
-	-	TRBV29-1	TRBJ1-3	16	CSVEDMDSRSGNTIYF	TGCAGCGTTGAAGATATGGACAGTCGCTCTGGAAACACCATATATTTT
-	-	TRBV19	TRBJ1-5	13	CASSTRADQPQHF	TGTGCCAGTAGTACGCGGGCCGATCAGCCCCAGCATTTT
few	-	TRBV5-1	TRBJ2-4	13	CASSLPGQGIQYF	TGCGCCAGCAGCTTGCCAGGGCAGGGCATTCAGTACTTC
many	TRBD1	TRBV6-5	TRBJ1-6	16	CASSYSQGQGTLTLHF	TGTGCCAGCAGTTACTCGCAGGGACAGGGGACCCTAACCCTCCACTTT
-	-	TRBV5-1	TRBJ2-7	13	CASSYGQTYEQYF	TGCGCCAGCAGCTATGGACAGACCTACGAGCAGTACTTC
-	TRBD2	TRBV3-1/TRBV3-2	TRBJ2-3	17	CASSLKRTSGSPNTQYF	TGTGCCAGCAGCCTAAAAAGGACTAGCGGGAGCCCAAATACGCAGTATTTT
-	-	TRBV6-5	TRBJ1-3	15	CASSPQTAYGNTIYF	TGTGCCAGCAGTCCCCAGACAGCCTATGGAAACACCATATATTTT
-	-	TRBV6-5	TRBJ2-5	11	CASRLQETQYF	TGTGCCAGCAGACTCCAAGAGACCCAGTACTTC
-	-	TRBV27	TRBJ1-5	16	CASRQGTSHSNQPQHF	TGTGCCAGCAGACAGGGCACGAGTCACAGCAATCAGCCCCAGCATTTT
-	-	TRBV27	TRBJ2-7	15	CASTQWGGPHYEQYF	TGTGCCAGCACCCAGTGGGGGGGGCCTCACTACGAGCAGTACTTC
-	TRBD2	TRBV2	TRBJ2-5	15	CARAGLAGSQETQYF	TGTGCCAGGGCGGGACTAGCGGGGAGCCAAGAGACCCAGTACTTC
-	TRBD1	TRBV30	TRBJ1-5	15	CALRKGTGGNQPQHF	TGTGCCTTAAGGAAAGGGACAGGGGGGAATCAGCCCCAGCATTTT
once	TRBD1	TRBV19	TRBJ1-4	16	CASSLTTGATNEKLFF	TGTGCCAGTAGTTTAACAACAGGGGCAACTAATGAAAAACTGTTTTTT
-	TRBD1	TRBV19	TRBJ2-7	15	CASSTADRPTYEQYF	TGTGCCAGTAGTACGGCGGACAGGCCTACCTACGAGCAGTACTTC
few	TRBD1	TRBV7-9	TRBJ2-7	15	CASSLTAGGSYEQYF	TGTGCCAGCAGCTTAACAGCAGGGGGTAGCTACGAGCAGTACTTC
-	-	TRBV11-3	TRBJ2-3	18	CASSLEVVFGTSTDTQYF	TGTGCCAGCAGCTTAGAGGTAGTATTCGGGACTAGCACAGATACGCAGTATTTT
-	TRBD2	TRBV28	TRBJ2-6	15	CATGLARSGANVLTF	TGTGCCACGGGACTAGCGAGATCTGGGGCCAACGTCCTGACTTTC
-	-	TRBV9	TRBJ1-1	17	CASSPTSGGQRNTEAFF	TGTGCCAGCAGCCCTACCTCAGGAGGACAGAGAAACACTGAAGCTTTCTTT
-	TRBD1	TRBV4-3	TRBJ2-7	15	CASSRTGQGAYEQYF	TGCGCCAGCAGCCGTACAGGACAGGGGGCCTACGAGCAGTACTTC
few	TRBD2	TRBV7-9	TRBJ2-2	16	CASSSTSGWFGGELFF	TGTGCCAGCAGTTCGACTAGCGGTTGGTTCGGCGGGGAGCTGTTTTTT
-	TRBD1	TRBV2	TRBJ2-4	15	CASRGQTLAKNIQYF	TGTGCCAGCAGGGGACAGACGCTGGCCAAAAACATTCAGTACTTC
once	-	TRBV28	TRBJ2-3	14	CASSLGRPTDTQYF	TGTGCCAGCAGTTTGGGCCGCCCCACAGATACGCAGTATTTT
once	TRBD2	TRBV7-2	TRBJ2-5	15	CASSTVGTSGRAQYF	TGTGCCAGCAGCACCGTCGGGACTAGCGGGAGGGCCCAGTACTTC
-	TRBD1	TRBV3-1/TRBV3-2	TRBJ1-3	17	CASSQAGQGYSGNTIYF	TGTGCCAGCAGCCAAGCTGGACAGGGCTACTCTGGAAACACCATATATTTT
once	-	TRBV6-2/TRBV6-3	TRBJ2-7	14	CASSYVGASDEQYF	TGTGCCAGCAGTTACGTTGGGGCTTCGGACGAGCAGTACTTC
-	-	TRBV15	TRBJ1-2	16	CAIGAARTQGLEGYTF	TGTGCCATTGGGGCAGCTAGAACCCAAGGATTAGAGGGCTACACCTTC
-	TRBD1	TRBV18	TRBJ2-5	13	CASSPTGAETQYF	TGTGCCAGCTCACCGACAGGGGCAGAGACCCAGTACTTC
-	TRBD2	TRBV12-3/TRBV12-4	TRBJ2-1	13	CASRTSGSNEQFF	TGTGCCAGCAGGACTAGCGGGAGCAATGAGCAGTTCTTC
-	TRBD2	TRBV4-3	TRBJ2-2	18	CASSQDMRLAGNTGELFF	TGCGCCAGCAGCCAAGATATGCGCCTAGCGGGAAACACCGGGGAGCTGTTTTTT
-	-	TRBV7-2	TRBJ1-5	12	CASSLVVQPQHF	TGTGCCAGCAGCTTAGTAGTTCAGCCCCAGCATTTT
once	-	TRBV28	TRBJ2-2	14	CASSPGTSTGELFF	TGTGCCAGCAGTCCCGGGACTTCCACCGGGGAGCTGTTTTTT
-	-	TRBV30	TRBJ2-7	11	CAYDSSYEQYF	TGTGCCTACGACAGTTCCTACGAGCAGTACTTC
few	-	TRBV5-1	TRBJ2-7	14	CASSGELGSREQYF	TGCGCCAGCAGCGGGGAGTTGGGGTCGAGGGAGCAGTACTTC
few	-	TRBV7-3	TRBJ2-7	15	CASSLTPGSYYEQYF	TGTGCCAGCAGCTTAACTCCGGGGTCATACTACGAGCAGTACTTC
-	TRBD1	TRBV19	TRBJ2-5	17	CASSIWGPGTGVVTQYF	TGTGCCAGTAGTATTTGGGGCCCCGGGACAGGGGTAGTGACCCAGTACTTC